This T cell receptor beta chain was documented in a study of shared clonotypes between healthy human individuals. As for the study in general: The plates for each donor numbered three CD4 naive, three CD4 memory, two CD8 naive and one CD8 memory. Study results and limitations: For naive CD4 cells, approximately 4.8% of clonotypes were shared across a handful of donors. The generation probabilities recorded for non-shared clonotypes fell below those of clonotypes shared by all four donors.

Per the original data handling: With immunoSEQ giving junction-only sequences and no quality scores, filtering differed. TCRdb keeps only in-frame clones here, not all; method: immunoSEQ multiplex PCR. The V and J calls and clone size are taken from that table; D and trimming were inferred from the DNA. Of over 2,000,000 clones detected, just under 95% appear once; the ten largest clones hold approximately 1.7%. Germline V gene lookup returns CDR1 SGHRS and CDR2 YFSETQ. Trimming shortened V by 4 bases and J by 3 bases, and 15 bases separated the two germline ends. The CDR3 is made up of 15 amino acids. It was CD45RO-negative cells, positively selected for CCR7, that made up naive CD8 cells, with terminally differentiated effector memory CD45RA+ cells excluded. To note about this clone: No antigen is known for it.

The clonotype originates from a man between 18 and 29 years old in good health. Some clones in this sample may be carry-over from other donors' samples. The sample consisted of naive CD8+ T cells from PBMCs. The V and J genes are TRBV5-1 and TRBJ2-3, with D perhaps being TRBD1 or TRBD2 (5 bases each). CDR3 residues: CASSARGWETDTQYF. CDR3 sequence (DNA): TGCGCCAGCAGCGCCCGGGGCTGGGAGACAGATACGCAGTATTTT.